This T cell receptor (beta chain) was profiled in a study of cytomegalovirus exposure and HLA in healthy donors (dated by TCRdb to the late 2010s). Regarding the complete study: An earlier analysis of some 500 of the donors reported about 290 Gb of sequence data and around 120 million unique TCR beta sequences from about 200 million T cells. Roughly five DR-DQ haplotypes were handled as single units for association and clustering because linkage in the cohort was strong. A later analysis re-analyzed previously published TCR beta repertoires from 550 to 700 donors and added high-resolution HLA genotyping to study TCR occurrence patterns. The study used immunosequencing to profile the T cell repertoires of 666 subjects and linked those repertoires to cytomegalovirus serostatus. An earlier analysis of 587 of the donors used high-throughput TCR beta sequencing to judge whether each TCR beta V gene segment behaved as functional or pseudogenic. Donor age, sex, ethnicity and CMV serostatus were collected together with the repertoire data. The later analysis used no new phenotypic data to find candidate immune exposures, relying instead on TCR beta sequences and their occurrence across donors. The study combined high-throughput TCR immunosequencing, statistical association of individual TCRs with disease status, and machine learning to predict cytomegalovirus infection status. Of the 398 genotyped donors, around 81% fell in the genetic ancestry cluster associated with self-reported Caucasian donors. Along with the approximately 600-subject first cohort, a separate validation cohort of around 110 different subjects was used. The study aimed to test whether cataloging public T cell receptors could reveal signatures of past pathogen exposure. A later genetic analysis used genome-wide SNP genotypes for about 55% of the 666 donors, treating that subset as a discovery cohort. Both class I and class II loci were covered by HLA typing, at four-digit resolution. Every repertoire in the discovery cohort had been generated on one and the same sequencing platform. The number of typed donors differed by locus: 629-630 for A, B, C, DRB1 and DQB1; some 500 for DQA1; about 600 for DPA1; and 400 to 480 for DPB1. Among around 400 genotyped donors of the cohort, an average of approximately 230,000 unique TCR beta nucleotide sequences were sequenced per donor, approximately 20% of them non-productive. About 320 gigabases of sequencing data and 80 million or so unique TCR sequences were included in an early release covering 500 to 750 HLA-typed donors. On the study overall, not on this receptor specifically: A cluster of highly shared sequence variants was judged likely to represent a technical artifact of the sequencing pipeline. According to a later analysis, most CMV-associated TCR beta chains appeared to be HLA-restricted, and the HLA associations seemed to be driven largely by CMV exposure. The only immune exposure information available for the cohort was CMV serostatus. A later analysis found that TCR association rates varied across HLA loci, with DRB1 alleles showing the most associated TCRs and HLA-C alleles the fewest. A further reported finding was that TCR beta sequences accurately predicted the HLA-A and HLA-B alleles for most subjects in the first cohort. According to a later genetic analysis, donors in an Asian-associated ancestry cluster had fewer N-insertions in productive TCRs than the roughly 700-donor mean. The classifier was reported to diagnose cytomegalovirus status with high specificity and sensitivity in both the original and validation cohorts. At a false discovery rate of 0.05, a later analysis linked some 17,000 TCR beta sequences to specific HLA alleles. In a later analysis, several top co-occurrence clusters were reported to appear linked to parvovirus B19, influenza, CMV and Epstein-Barr virus. The presence/absence analyses assumed that sequencing depth was roughly uniform across donors, and that assumption may not be true. An association between a missense DCLRE1C variant and V-gene and J-gene trimming of TCR beta chains was found in a later genetic analysis and replicated in an independent cohort. Correlated functional status among segregating V segments might be attributable to linkage disequilibrium, but an unknown experimental factor could not be ruled out. Three of the identified cytomegalovirus-associated TCR beta chains were confirmed in vitro to be specific for cytomegalovirus antigens. Most TCR sequences were observed very rarely across donors, whereas some public TCRs were present in many individuals. An earlier analysis of approximately 530 of the donors showed that most TCR beta V segments appeared in productive rearrangements either about 87% or about 30% of the time, which broadly matched IMGT annotations. The cohort was sequenced for TCR beta chains only, and without alpha or paired-chain data the features that could be detected were limited. In the study, around 160 TCR beta chains were listed as associated with cytomegalovirus. Compared with equally common non-associated chains, HLA-associated TCR beta chains in a later analysis were more clonally expanded and had lower generation probabilities. Assigning TCR associations to individual alleles was difficult when HLA alleles, especially DR and DQ, strongly co-occurred. About 17 rarely observed V segments, including chromosome 9 orphons, were excluded from the earlier analysis of several hundred of the donors because counts were too low. HLA typing was unavailable for some donors at each locus, so association tests used only the typed subset. It was suggested by the authors that the approach could potentially be generalized to other disease states and immunological phenotypes.

The cohort was made up of several hundred healthy bone marrow donors. At the time of sampling, all cohort members were nominally healthy, though unrecorded immune exposures were likely present. The donor was CMV seropositive and belonged to the group of about 290 seropositive cohort members. A peripheral blood sample was provided by each donor, and peripheral blood mononuclear cells were used for TCR beta sequencing. Genomic DNA extraction from the blood cell samples was performed with the Qiagen DNeasy Blood Extraction Kit. The receptor library was made with the immunoSEQ multiplex PCR assay. For the multiplex PCR, a mixture combining 60 forward primers for TCR Vbeta segments and 13 reverse primers for TCR Jbeta segments was used. The CDR3 region of rearranged TCR beta genes was amplified from genomic DNA with a multiplex PCR assay. The amplified TCR beta libraries were sequenced on the Illumina HiSeq System as 87-base-pair reads. On the study's bioinformatics: A later analysis counted some 74 million unique TCR beta chains across the 700 or so repertoires, and some 11 million of these chains were shared by at least two donors. To remove PCR and sequencing errors, raw reads were error-corrected and collapsed into unique sequences using a nearest-neighbor algorithm that merged closely related sequences. To assign V, D and J gene segments, CDR3 sequences were aligned to IMGT reference sequences. For a sequence to be retained, a match of at least six nucleotides was required to both a V gene segment and a J gene segment. Rearrangements were classified as productive when the CDR3 lacked stop codons and remained in frame with V and J, and all other rearrangements were classified as non-productive. CDR3 was defined by IMGT convention, running from the second conserved V-encoded cysteine to the conserved J-encoded phenylalanine. The earlier analysis of 450 to 750 of the donors excluded any sequence lacking an unambiguous match to a single V gene segment. An earlier analysis of roughly 590 of the donors called V segments functional above 56.7% productive rearrangements and segregating when the between-donor standard deviation exceeded 5%. To diagnose cytomegalovirus status from the catalog of TCR beta chain sequences, a statistical classification framework was built. A later analysis assigned V and J genes by comparing TCR nucleotide sequences with IMGT/GENE-DB human TR gene sequences. Using the TCRdist pipeline, a later analysis assigned CDR3 sequences along with most-parsimonious VDJ recombination scenarios. A later analysis defined each TCR beta chain by its CDR3 amino acid sequence plus V-gene family, and excluded reads lacking a unique V-gene family. A later analysis removed roughly 590 highly shared, low-generation-probability nucleotide sequences to deal with suspected cross-contamination and a sequencing artifact. For each public chain, a later analysis derived a clonal expansion index from normalized ranks of inferred template counts within each repertoire. In a later analysis, generation probabilities were computed using a VDJ recombination model fitted to out-of-frame rearrangements, and the results were checked against IGoR. A later analysis scored TCR-TCR, TCR-HLA and TCR-CMV co-occurrence with hypergeometric tests, applying a repertoire-size bias correction to TCR pairs. To estimate false discovery rates, a later analysis permuted the HLA or CMV assignments 20 times. In a later analysis, co-occurring TCRs were grouped with DBSCAN, and TCRdist sequence similarity was added when clustering was performed within HLA-allele-positive subsets. Co-occurrence clustering excluded repertoires with fewer than 30,000 or more than 120,000 public chains, plus five with anomalous nucleotide sharing. This immuneACCESS table, as held by TCRdb, lists in-frame sequences with V and J called but not all clones. Of the missing ones, under half trace to an unresolved V gene in checked studies; the others have no known cause. Clone size and the V and J calls come from that table; the DNA yielded D and trimming. The sample table records some 110,000 clones; 10% of these occur just once. Approximately 6% of the sample comes from the top ten.

Only a few counts were recorded for this clone. The antigen it binds to is not known. No quality values exist for individual bases; no much larger clone is one base distant. The sample was PBMCs. The TCR comes from a man aged 40-49 years in good health and CMV-seropositive.

For the CDR3, the sequence is CASTQTGGHQEKLFF. The DNA is TGCGCCAGCACCCAAACGGGGGGGCATCAGGAAAAACTGTTTTTT. This chain joins TRBV5-1 to TRBJ1-4, and possibly TRBD1, on 6 matching bases. Trimming takes 6 bases from V and 8 bases from J, and the germline ends sit 20 bases apart. CDR1 and CDR2, per the germline V gene, are SGHRS and YFSETQ. The CDR3 starts with the cysteine, ends with the phenylalanine, and has 15 residues. Just CDR3 DNA is preserved here, 45 bases in frame from base 1.